Sequencing of this T cell receptor (beta chain) was carried out in a study of OX40 agonist ivuxolimab in advanced cancers. In the study overall: Ivuxolimab was delivered to patients intravenously every 2 weeks at doses spanning 0.01 to 10 mg/kg. Recorded diagnoses for dose-escalation patients were hepatocellular carcinoma, melanoma, renal cell or head and neck cancer.

The CDR3 has 16 amino acids. In germline, CDR1 is SGHVS, CDR2 FQNEAQ. Trimming shortened V by 3 bases and J by 2 bases, and 15 bases separated the two germline ends. The repertoire was sequenced with immunoSEQ multiplex PCR; TCRdb's copy has only in-frame clones and lacks some. The sample consists of about 33,000 clones, roughly 81% of them appearing once. This sequence was found in an adult with an advanced solid tumor such as melanoma, head and neck, liver or kidney cancer. The material sequenced was CD4+ or CD8+ T cells sorted from blood, taken in a trial of the OX40 agonist ivuxolimab. The chain couples TRBV7-8 to TRBJ2-3, with D tentatively TRBD2 (7 bases). CDR3: CASSFNRGAHTDTQYF. In DNA, the CDR3 is TGTGCCAGCAGCTTTAATCGGGGGGCCCACACAGATACGCAGTATTTT.